This T cell receptor beta chain was sequenced during a study of T cell repertoires in cytomegalovirus infection. Turning to the study itself: It was the public TCR beta signatures that indicated both CMV infection and matching HLA type.

The V gene lost 5 bases and the J gene lost 11 bases, with 19 bases spanning the gap. There are 14 residues in the CDR3. CDR1 and CDR2 (germline): SGHTA, FQGNSA. One entry per CDR3 protein, called by TCRdb with MiXCR from the reads. In the table there are around 210,000 distinct CDR3 sequences, approximately 7% of which are singletons. Study outcomes and limitations: In two of eight donors, the top clonotype was HLA-C-restricted CMV-specific.

In the case of this clonotype: As yet, its antigen is unknown.

Sequences were obtained from PBMCs. This sequence originates from a human donor in good health (CMV status not recorded). Some clones in this sample may be carry-over from other donors' samples. This chain connects TRBV7-2 to TRBJ1-5; tentative D call: TRBD1 (6 bases). This CDR3 is CASSPQGSNHTQHF. The CDR3 region has the DNA TGTGCCAGCAGCCCACAGGGTAGCAATCATACCCAGCATTTT.